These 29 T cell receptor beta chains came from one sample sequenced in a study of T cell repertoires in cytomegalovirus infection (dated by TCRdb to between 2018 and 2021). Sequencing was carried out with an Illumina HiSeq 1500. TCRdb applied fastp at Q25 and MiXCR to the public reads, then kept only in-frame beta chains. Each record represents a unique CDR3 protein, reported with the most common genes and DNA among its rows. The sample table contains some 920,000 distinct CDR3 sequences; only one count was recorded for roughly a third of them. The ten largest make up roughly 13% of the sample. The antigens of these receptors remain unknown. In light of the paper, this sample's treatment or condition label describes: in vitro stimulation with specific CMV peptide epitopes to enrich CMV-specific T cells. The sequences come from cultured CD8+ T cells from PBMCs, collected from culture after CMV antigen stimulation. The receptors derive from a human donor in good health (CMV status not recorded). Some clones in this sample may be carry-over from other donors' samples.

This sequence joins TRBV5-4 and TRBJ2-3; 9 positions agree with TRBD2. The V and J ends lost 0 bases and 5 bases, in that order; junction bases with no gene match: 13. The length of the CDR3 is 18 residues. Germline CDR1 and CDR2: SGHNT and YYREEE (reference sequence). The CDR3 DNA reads TGTGCCAGCAGCTTGGCTCCGCGGAGCGGGGGGCCGGGAGATACGCAGTATTTT. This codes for CASSLAPRSGGPGDTQYF.

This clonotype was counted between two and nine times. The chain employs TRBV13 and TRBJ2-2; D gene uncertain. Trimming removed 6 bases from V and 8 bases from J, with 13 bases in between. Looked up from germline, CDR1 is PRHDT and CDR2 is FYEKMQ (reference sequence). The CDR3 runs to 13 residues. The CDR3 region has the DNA TGTGCCAGCAGTCCGGGTCGGCGGGGGGAGCTGTTTTTT. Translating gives CASSPGRRGELFF.

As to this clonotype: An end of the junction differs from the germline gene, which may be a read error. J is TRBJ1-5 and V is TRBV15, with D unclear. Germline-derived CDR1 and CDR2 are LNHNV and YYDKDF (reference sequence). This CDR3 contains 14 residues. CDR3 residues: CATGRDYSNQPQHF. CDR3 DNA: TGTGCCACCGGCAGAGATTATAGCAATCAGCCCCAGCATTTT.

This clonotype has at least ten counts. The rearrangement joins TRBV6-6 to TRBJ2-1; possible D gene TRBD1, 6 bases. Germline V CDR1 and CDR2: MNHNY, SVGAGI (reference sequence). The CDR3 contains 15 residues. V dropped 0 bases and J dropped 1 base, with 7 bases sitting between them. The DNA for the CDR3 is TGTGCCAGCAGTTACTCGGGGACATCCTACAATGAGCAGTTCTTC. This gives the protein CASSYSGTSYNEQFF.

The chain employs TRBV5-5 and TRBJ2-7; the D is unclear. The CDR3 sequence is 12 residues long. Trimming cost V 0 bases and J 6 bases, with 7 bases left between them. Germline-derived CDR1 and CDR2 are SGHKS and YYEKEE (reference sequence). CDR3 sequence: CASSLETFEQYF. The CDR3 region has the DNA TGTGCCAGCAGCTTGGAGACTTTCGAGCAGTACTTC.

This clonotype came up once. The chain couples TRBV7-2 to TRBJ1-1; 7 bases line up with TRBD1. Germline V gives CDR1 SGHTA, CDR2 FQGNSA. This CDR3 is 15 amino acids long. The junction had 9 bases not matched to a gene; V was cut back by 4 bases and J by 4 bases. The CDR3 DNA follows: TGTGCCAGCAGCTCCCAGGGGGAGGAAGCCACTGAAGCTTTCTTT. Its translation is CASSSQGEEATEAFF.

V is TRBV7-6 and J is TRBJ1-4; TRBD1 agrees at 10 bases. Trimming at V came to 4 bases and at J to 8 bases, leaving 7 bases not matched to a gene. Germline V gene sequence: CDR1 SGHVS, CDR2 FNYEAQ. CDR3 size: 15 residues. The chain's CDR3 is CASSSRTGGGEKLFF. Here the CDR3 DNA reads TGTGCCAGCAGCTCTAGGACAGGGGGGGGAGAAAAACTGTTTTTT. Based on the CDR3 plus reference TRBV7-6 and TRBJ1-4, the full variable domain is GAGVSQSPRYKVTKRGQDVALRCDPISGHVSLYWYRQALGQGPEFLTYFNYEAQQDKSGLPNDRFSAERPEGSISTLTIQRTEQRDSAMYRCASSSRTGGGEKLFFGSGTQLSVL.

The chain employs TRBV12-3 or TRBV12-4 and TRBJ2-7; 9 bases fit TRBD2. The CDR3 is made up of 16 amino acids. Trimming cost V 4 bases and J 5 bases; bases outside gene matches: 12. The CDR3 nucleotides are TGTGCCAGCAGTTCAACTGGCCAGCGGGGGGTTGACGAGCAGTACTTC. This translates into CASSSTGQRGVDEQYF.

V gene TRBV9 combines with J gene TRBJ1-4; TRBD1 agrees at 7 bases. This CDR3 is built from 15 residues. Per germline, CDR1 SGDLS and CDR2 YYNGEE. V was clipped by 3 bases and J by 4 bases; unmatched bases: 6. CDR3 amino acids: CASSARDRYNEKLFF. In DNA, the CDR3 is TGTGCCAGCAGCGCCCGGGACAGATATAATGAAAAACTGTTTTTT.

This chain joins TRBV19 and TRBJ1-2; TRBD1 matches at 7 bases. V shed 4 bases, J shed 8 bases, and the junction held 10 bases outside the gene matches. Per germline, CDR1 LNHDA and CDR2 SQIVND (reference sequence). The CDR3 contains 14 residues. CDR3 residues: CASSTVTGRGGYTF. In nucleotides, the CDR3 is TGTGCCAGTAGTACGGTGACAGGGCGGGGAGGCTACACCTTC.

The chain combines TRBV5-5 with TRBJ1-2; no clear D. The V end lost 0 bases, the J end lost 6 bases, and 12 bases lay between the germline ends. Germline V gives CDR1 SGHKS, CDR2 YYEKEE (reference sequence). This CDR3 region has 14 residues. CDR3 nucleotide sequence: TGTGCCAGCAGCTTGGACGTGGGCGCGGATGGCTACACCTTC. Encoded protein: CASSLDVGADGYTF.

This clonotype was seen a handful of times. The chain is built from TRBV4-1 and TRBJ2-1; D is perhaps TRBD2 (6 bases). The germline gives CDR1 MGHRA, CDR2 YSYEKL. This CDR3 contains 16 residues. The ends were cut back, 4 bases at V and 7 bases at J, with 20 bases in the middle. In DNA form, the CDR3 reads TGCGCCAGCAGCCGGGGACCTGCGGGGCGATTGAATGAGCAGTTCTTC. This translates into CASSRGPAGRLNEQFF.

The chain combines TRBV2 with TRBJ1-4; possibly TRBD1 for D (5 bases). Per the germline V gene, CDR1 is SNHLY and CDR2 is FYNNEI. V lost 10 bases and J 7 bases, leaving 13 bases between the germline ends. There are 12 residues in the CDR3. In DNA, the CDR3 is TGTGCCACAAGGGGAGCTGGTGAAAAACTGTTTTTT. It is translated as CATRGAGEKLFF.

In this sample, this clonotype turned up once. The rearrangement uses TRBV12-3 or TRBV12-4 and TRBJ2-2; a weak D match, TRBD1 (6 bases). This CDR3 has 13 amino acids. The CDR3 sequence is CACRDMDTGELFF. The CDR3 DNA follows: TGTGCTTGCCGGGACATGGACACCGGGGAGCTGTTTTTT.

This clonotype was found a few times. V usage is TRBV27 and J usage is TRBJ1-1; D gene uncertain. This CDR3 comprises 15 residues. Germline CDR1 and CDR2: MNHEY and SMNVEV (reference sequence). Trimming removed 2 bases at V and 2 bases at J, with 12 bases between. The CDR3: CASSLTMAVNTEAFF. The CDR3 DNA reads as TGTGCCAGCAGTTTAACAATGGCAGTCAACACTGAAGCTTTCTTT.

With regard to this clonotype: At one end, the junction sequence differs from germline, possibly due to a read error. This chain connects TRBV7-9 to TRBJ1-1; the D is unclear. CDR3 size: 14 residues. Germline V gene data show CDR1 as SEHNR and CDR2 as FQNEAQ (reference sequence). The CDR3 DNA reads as TGTGTCAGCAGGAATAGGGAAATGAACACTGAAGCTTTCTTT. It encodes CVSRNREMNTEAFF.

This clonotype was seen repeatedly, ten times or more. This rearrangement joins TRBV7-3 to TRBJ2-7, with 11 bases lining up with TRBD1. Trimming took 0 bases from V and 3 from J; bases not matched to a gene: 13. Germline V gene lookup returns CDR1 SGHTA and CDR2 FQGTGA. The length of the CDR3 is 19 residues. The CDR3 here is CASSLTSGTGGTLYYEQYV. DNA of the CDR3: TGTGCCAGCAGCTTAACCTCCGGGACAGGGGGAACTTTGTACTACGAGCAGTACGTC.

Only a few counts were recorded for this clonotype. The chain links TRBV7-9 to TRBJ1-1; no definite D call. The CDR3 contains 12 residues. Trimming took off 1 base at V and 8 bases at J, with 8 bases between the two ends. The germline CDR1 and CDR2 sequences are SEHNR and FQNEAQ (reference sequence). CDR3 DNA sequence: TGTGCCAGCAGCTTAGAATGGGGAGAAGCTTTCTTT. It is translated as CASSLEWGEAFF.

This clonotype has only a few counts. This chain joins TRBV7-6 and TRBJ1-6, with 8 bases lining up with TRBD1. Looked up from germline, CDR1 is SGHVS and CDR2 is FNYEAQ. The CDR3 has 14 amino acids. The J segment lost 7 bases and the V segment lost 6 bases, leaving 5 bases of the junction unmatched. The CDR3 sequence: CASRQGQENSPLHF. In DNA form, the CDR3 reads TGTGCCAGCAGACAGGGACAGGAAAATTCACCCCTCCACTTT.

Here the CDR3 reads CATRQESSYNEQFF. The CDR3 region has the DNA TGTGCCACCCGGCAAGAGAGCTCCTACAATGAGCAGTTCTTC. The chain combines TRBV10-3 with TRBJ2-1; D is unclear. V was shortened by 10 bases and J by 0 bases, with 13 bases between the two germline ends. CDR1 and CDR2 from the germline V gene are ENHRY and SYGVKD. This CDR3 contains 14 residues.

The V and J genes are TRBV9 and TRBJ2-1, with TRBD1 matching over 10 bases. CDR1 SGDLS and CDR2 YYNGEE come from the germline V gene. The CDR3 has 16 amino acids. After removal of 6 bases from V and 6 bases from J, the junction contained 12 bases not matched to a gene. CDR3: CASTASRDRGVNEQFF. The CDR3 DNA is TGTGCCAGCACGGCTTCCCGGGACAGGGGAGTCAATGAGCAGTTCTTC.

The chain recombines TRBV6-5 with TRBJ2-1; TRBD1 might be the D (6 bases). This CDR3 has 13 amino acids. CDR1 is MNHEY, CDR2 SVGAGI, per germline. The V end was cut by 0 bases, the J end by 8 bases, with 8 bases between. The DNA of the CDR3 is TGTGCCAGCAGTTACTCCCAGGGGTATGAGCAGTTCTTC. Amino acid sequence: CASSYSQGYEQFF.

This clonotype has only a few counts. The CDR3 is CASSFPGTATYEQYF. The CDR3 nucleotides read TGTGCCAGCAGCTTTCCGGGGACGGCCACCTACGAGCAGTACTTC. The chain links TRBV7-2 to TRBJ2-7, with D perhaps matching TRBD1 or TRBD2 (5 bases each). Per the germline V gene, CDR1 is SGHTA and CDR2 is FQGNSA. Between the trimmed V and J ends, which lost 3 bases and 2 bases, there was a span of 14 bases. This CDR3 is 15 amino acids long.

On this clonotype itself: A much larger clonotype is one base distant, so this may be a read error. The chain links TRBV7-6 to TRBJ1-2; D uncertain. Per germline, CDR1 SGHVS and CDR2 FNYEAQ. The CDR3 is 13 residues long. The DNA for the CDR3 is TGTGCCAGCAGCCCAGAGGTCAACTATCGCTACACCTTC. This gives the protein CASSPEVNYRYTF.

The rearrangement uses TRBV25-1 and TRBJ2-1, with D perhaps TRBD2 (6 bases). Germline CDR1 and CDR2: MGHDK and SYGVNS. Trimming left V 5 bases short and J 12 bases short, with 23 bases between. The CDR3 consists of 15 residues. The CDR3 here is CASSPGLGTTLVQFF. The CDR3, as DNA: TGTGCCAGCAGTCCGGGACTCGGCACCACCCTGGTGCAGTTCTTC.

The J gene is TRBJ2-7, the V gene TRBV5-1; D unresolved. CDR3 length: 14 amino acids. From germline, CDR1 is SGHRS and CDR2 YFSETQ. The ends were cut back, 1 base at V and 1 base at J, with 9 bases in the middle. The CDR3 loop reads CASSLSPPSYEQYF. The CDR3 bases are TGCGCCAGCAGCTTGTCACCTCCATCCTACGAGCAGTACTTC.

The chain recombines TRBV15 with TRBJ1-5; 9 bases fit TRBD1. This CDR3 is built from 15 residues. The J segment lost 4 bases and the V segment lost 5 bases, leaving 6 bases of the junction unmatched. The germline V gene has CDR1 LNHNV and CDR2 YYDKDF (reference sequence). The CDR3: CATSGDRAINQPQHF. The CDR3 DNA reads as TGTGCCACCAGCGGGGACAGGGCGATTAATCAGCCCCAGCATTTT.

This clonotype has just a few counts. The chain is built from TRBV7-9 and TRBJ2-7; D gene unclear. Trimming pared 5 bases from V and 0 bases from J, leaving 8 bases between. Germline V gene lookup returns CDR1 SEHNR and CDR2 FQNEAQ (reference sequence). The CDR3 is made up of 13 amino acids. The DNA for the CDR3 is TGTGCCAGCAGCCAGAGTGCCTCCTACGAGCAGTACTTC. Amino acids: CASSQSASYEQYF.

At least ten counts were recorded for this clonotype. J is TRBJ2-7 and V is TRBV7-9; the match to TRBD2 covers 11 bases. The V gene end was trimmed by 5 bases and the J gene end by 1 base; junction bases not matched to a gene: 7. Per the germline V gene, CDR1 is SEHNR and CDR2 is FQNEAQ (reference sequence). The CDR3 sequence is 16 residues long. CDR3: CASSLRLAGTSYEQYF. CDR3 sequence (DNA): TGTGCCAGCAGCCTCCGACTAGCGGGGACATCCTACGAGCAGTACTTC.